Each of the 14 T cell receptor beta chains below was sequenced from the same sample in a study of shared clonotypes between healthy human individuals. CD45RO-negative, CCR7-selected cells formed the naive CD8 fraction, which excluded terminally differentiated effector memory CD45RA+ cells. Only in-frame clones appear in the TCRdb table, and some are missing; sequencing was by immunoSEQ multiplex PCR. Of some 800,000 clones listed, more than 85% are singletons. Material for sequencing was naive CD8+ T cells sorted from blood. These TCRs come from a man aged 25 to 45 in good health.

This sequence joins TRBV27 and TRBJ2-7, with unresolved D. Germline-derived CDR1 and CDR2 are MNHEY and SMNVEV (reference sequence). V was trimmed by 5 bases and J by 3 bases, leaving 14 bases between them. This CDR3 region has 14 residues. CDR3: CASSPGGPGYEQYF. CDR3 bases: TGTGCCAGCAGTCCCGGTGGGCCAGGCTACGAGCAGTACTTC.

This rearrangement joins TRBV10-2 to TRBJ2-5; 9 bases map to TRBD2. There are 15 residues in the CDR3. Germline trimming cut 8 bases from V and 2 bases from J; bases unmatched to any gene: 9. Germline V gene data show CDR1 as WSHSY and CDR2 as SAAADI. CDR3 coding DNA: TGCGCCAGCGCATTTGGGACTAGCCGGCAAGAGACCCAGTACTTC. It is translated as CASAFGTSRQETQYF.

For this clone: This specimen includes other DNA sequences encoding the same CDR3. The chain couples TRBV28 to TRBJ1-1; a weak D match, TRBD1 (5 bases). This CDR3 has 12 amino acids. CDR1 is MDHEN and CDR2 is SYDVKM in the germline V gene. Trimming left V 3 bases short and J 5 bases short, with 7 bases between. CDR3 bases: TGTGCCAGCAGTTTCGGGGGGACTGAAGCTTTCTTT. It translates to CASSFGGTEAFF.

This sequence joins TRBV13 and TRBJ2-5; TRBD2 aligns across 12 bases. The length of the CDR3 is 16 residues. V dropped 5 bases and J dropped 5; count of bases not matched to a gene: 9. Germline CDR1 and CDR2: PRHDT and FYEKMQ (reference sequence). CDR3 sequence (DNA): TGTGCCAGCAGCCGCGGGGCTAGCGGGAGGGTGGAGACCCAGTACTTC. Translation gives CASSRGASGRVETQYF.

CDR3: CSAWMNTEAFF. The CDR3 nucleotides read TGCAGCGCCTGGATGAACACTGAAGCTTTCTTT. This rearrangement joins TRBV29-1 to TRBJ1-1; no definite D call. From germline, CDR1 is SQVTM and CDR2 ANQGSEA. CDR3 length: 11 amino acids. The ends were cut back, 7 bases at V and 0 bases at J, with 6 bases in the middle.

The chain has TRBV5-1 and TRBJ2-5, with D perhaps matching TRBD1 (6 bases). The J call may be in error: the DNA end matches TRBJ2-7 better. This CDR3 contains 15 residues. CDR1 and CDR2 from the germline V gene are SGHRS and YFSETQ. Written as DNA, the CDR3 is TGCGCCAGCAGCTGGGGGCTGGTTTATCCCTACGAGCAGTACTTC. It is translated as CASSWGLVYPYEQYF.

This rearrangement joins TRBV5-1 to TRBJ2-7, with 9 bases lining up with TRBD2. The V gene's germline CDR1 is SGHRS and CDR2 YFSETQ. With V trimmed by 3 bases and J by 3 bases, 7 bases remained unmatched. The CDR3 runs 15 residues. The CDR3 coding sequence is TGCGCCAGCAGCTCCGCAGCGGGAGGACGCTACGAGCAGTACTTC. Its translation: CASSSAAGGRYEQYF.

The chain employs TRBV4-1 and TRBJ1-5; D unclear. V was trimmed by 3 bases and J by 6 bases, leaving 12 bases between them. CDR1 and CDR2 (germline): MGHRA, YSYEKL. This CDR3 region has 14 residues. The CDR3 protein is CASSQAPGGQPQHF. CDR3 nucleotides: TGCGCCAGCAGCCAGGCTCCCGGCGGTCAGCCCCAGCATTTT.

Notes on this clone: The same CDR3 arises from other DNA sequences in this sample as well. V and J are TRBV5-1 and TRBJ2-1, with D tentatively TRBD2 (6 bases). Trimming took 4 bases from V and 10 from J, leaving 15 bases between them. CDR1 and CDR2 (germline): SGHRS, YFSETQ. The CDR3 runs 13 residues. This CDR3 is CASSLGLSNEQFF. CDR3 nucleotides: TGCGCCAGCAGCCTGGGACTTTCGAACGAGCAGTTCTTC.

This chain connects TRBV4-1 to TRBJ2-6; D not resolved. CDR1 and CDR2 from the germline V gene are MGHRA and YSYEKL. The CDR3 length is 16 residues. Trimming shortened V by 0 bases and J by 2 bases, and 8 bases separated the two germline ends. CDR3 DNA sequence: TGCGCCAGCAGCCAAGAGAAAGGAGCTGGGGCCAACGTCCTGACTTTC. This codes for CASSQEKGAGANVLTF.

J is TRBJ2-2 and V is TRBV19; no clear D. Germline-derived CDR1 and CDR2 are LNHDA and SQIVND (reference sequence). Trimming left V 3 bases short and J 4 bases short, with 9 bases between. The CDR3 length is 14 residues. The CDR3 here is CASSIVSITGELFF. The DNA for the CDR3 is TGTGCCAGTAGTATTGTCTCAATCACCGGGGAGCTGTTTTTT.

The chain couples TRBV2 to TRBJ1-1; 9 bases line up with TRBD1. Germline values: CDR1 SNHLY, CDR2 FYNNEI. V lost 2 bases to trimming and J lost 5 bases; unmatched junction nucleotides: 3. The CDR3 length is 14 residues. This chain's CDR3 is CASSEWDRVTEAFF. As DNA, the CDR3 is TGTGCCAGCAGTGAATGGGACAGGGTTACTGAAGCTTTCTTT.

In this sample, this clone turned up once. The chain is built from TRBV4-1 and TRBJ2-1; perhaps TRBD2 as D (5 bases). The germline CDR1 and CDR2 sequences are MGHRA and YSYEKL. The CDR3 spans 16 residues. The ends were cut back, 0 bases at V and 9 bases at J, with 18 bases in the middle. CDR3 loop: CASSQEGLAGLSEQFF. The CDR3 bases are TGCGCCAGCAGCCAAGAGGGCCTAGCCGGTTTATCTGAGCAGTTCTTC.

The CDR3 DNA follows: TGCAGTGCTCGCGACTCCCCGACGCAGTATTTT. It is translated as CSARDSPTQYF. V usage is TRBV20-1 and J usage is TRBJ2-3, with unresolved D. Trimming took off 5 bases at V and 9 bases at J, with 12 bases between the two ends. This CDR3 contains 11 residues. Germline assignment: CDR1 DFQATT and CDR2 SNEGSKA (reference sequence).